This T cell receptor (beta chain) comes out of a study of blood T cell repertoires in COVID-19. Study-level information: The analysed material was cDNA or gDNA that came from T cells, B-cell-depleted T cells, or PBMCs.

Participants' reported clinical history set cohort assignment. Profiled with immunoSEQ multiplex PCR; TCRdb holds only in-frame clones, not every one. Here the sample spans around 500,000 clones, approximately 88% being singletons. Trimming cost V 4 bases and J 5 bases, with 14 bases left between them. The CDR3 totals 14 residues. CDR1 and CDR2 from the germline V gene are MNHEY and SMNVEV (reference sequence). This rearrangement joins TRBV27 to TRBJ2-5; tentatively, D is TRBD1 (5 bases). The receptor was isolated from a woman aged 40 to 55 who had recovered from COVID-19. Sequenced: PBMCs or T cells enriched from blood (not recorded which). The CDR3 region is CASSSVGLGETQYF. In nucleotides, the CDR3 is TGTGCCAGCAGTTCCGTGGGGCTAGGGGAGACCCAGTACTTC.